This T cell receptor (beta chain) was obtained from a study of T cells after yellow fever vaccination. Germline CDR1 and CDR2: KGHSH and LQKENI. The ends were cut back, 3 bases at V and 9 bases at J, with 21 bases in the middle. The CDR3 sequence is 15 residues long. From the 5' RACE reads, TCRdb called clonotypes with MiXCR, one entry per CDR3 protein. The sample holds under 300,000 distinct CDR3 sequences, about 7.1% seen once. General study findings and limits: Detected again after the booster were most primary-vaccination clones, at 95% to 98% CD4 and more than 70% CD8.

Only a few counts were recorded for this clonotype. Its antigen is undetermined. The sample here was CD4+ T cells sorted from PBMCs, taken 15 days after the yellow fever booster vaccination. The clonotype comes from a man aged 25 to 40 who received the YFV17D yellow fever vaccine. The genes are TRBV18 and TRBJ2-7; D is unclear. The CDR3 DNA is TGTGCCAGCTCACCGGACCTTAAAGACCTACGAGGGCAGTACTTC. Amino acid sequence: CASSPDLKDLRGQYF.